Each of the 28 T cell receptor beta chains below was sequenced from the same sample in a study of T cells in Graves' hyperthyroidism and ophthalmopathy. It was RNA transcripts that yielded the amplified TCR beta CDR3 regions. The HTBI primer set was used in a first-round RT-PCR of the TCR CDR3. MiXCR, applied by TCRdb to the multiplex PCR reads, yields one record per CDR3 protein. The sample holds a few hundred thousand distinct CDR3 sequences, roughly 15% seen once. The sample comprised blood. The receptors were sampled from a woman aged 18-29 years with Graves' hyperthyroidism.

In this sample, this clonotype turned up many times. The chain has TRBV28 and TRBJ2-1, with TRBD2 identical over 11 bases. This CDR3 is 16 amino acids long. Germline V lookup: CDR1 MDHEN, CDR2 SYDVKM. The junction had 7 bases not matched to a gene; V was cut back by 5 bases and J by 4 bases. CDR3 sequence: CASSVIAGGGYNEQFF. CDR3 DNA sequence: TGTGCCAGCAGTGTTATAGCGGGAGGGGGGTACAATGAGCAGTTCTTC.

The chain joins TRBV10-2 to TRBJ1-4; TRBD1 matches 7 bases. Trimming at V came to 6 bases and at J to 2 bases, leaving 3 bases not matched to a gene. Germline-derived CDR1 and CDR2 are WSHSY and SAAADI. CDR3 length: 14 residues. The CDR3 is CASRVRGTNEKLFF. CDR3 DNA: TGCGCCAGCAGGGTCAGGGGGACTAATGAAAAACTGTTTTTT.

DNA of the CDR3: TGTGCCAGCAGTGAGGGAGTATCATCCAACACAGATACGCAGTATTTT. It encodes CASSEGVSSNTDTQYF. J is TRBJ2-3 and V is TRBV6-4; D might be TRBD2 (5 bases). Germline CDR1 is MRHNA and CDR2 is SNTAGT. The CDR3 spans 16 residues. Trimming shortened V by 3 bases and J by 2 bases, and 15 bases separated the two germline ends.

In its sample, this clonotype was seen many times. The CDR3 DNA follows: TGTGCCAGCAGTGAAAATCTGCCGGGACAGGGGGTTTGGGCCTATAATTCACCCCTCCACTTT. Translating gives CASSENLPGQGVWAYNSPLHF. The chain recombines TRBV2 with TRBJ1-6, with 11 bases matching TRBD1. After removal of 2 bases from V and 2 bases from J, the junction contained 14 bases not matched to a gene. The CDR3 runs 21 residues. Germline lookup yields CDR1 SNHLY and CDR2 FYNNEI.

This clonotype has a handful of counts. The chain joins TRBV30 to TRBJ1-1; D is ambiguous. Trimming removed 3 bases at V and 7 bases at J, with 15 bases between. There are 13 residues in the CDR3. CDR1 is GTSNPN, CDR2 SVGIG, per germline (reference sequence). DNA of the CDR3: TGTGCCTGGAGAGAGATCAACAGCAGTGAAGCTTTCTTT. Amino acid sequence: CAWREINSSEAFF.

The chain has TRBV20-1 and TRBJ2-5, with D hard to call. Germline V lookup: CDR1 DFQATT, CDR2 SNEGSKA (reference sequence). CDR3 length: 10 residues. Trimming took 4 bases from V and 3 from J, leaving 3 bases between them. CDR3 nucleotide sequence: TGCAGTGCTAAGGAAGAGACCCAGTACTTC. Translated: CSAKEETQYF.

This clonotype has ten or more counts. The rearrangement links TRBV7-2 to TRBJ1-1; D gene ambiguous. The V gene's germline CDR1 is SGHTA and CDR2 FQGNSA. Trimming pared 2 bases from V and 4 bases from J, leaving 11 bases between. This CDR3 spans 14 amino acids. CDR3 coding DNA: TGTGCCAGCAGCTTACAAGGGATCGCCACTGAAGCTTTCTTT. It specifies CASSLQGIATEAFF.

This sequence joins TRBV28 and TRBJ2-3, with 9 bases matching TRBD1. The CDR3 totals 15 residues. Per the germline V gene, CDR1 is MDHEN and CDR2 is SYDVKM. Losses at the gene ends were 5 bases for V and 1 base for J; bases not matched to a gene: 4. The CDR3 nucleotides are TGTGCCAGCAGTAACAGGGGGCCGGGCACAGATACGCAGTATTTT. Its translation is CASSNRGPGTDTQYF.

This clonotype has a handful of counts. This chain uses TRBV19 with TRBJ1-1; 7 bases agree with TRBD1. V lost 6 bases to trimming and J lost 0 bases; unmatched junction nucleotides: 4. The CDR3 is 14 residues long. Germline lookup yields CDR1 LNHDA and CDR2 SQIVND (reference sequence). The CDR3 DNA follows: TGTGCCAGTAGGGCCGACAGGGTGAACACTGAAGCTTTCTTT. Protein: CASRADRVNTEAFF.

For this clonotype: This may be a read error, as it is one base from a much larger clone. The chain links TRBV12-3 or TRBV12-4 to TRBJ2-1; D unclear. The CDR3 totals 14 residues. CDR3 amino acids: CACSLPGSYNEQFF. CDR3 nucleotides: TGTGCCTGCAGCTTACCCGGGTCCTACAATGAGCAGTTCTTC.

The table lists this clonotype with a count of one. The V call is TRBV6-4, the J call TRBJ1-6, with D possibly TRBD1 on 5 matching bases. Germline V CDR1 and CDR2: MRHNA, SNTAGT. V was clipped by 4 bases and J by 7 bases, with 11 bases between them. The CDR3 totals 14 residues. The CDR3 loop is CASSVMEGNSPLHF. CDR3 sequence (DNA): TGTGCCAGCAGTGTCATGGAGGGGAATTCACCCCTCCACTTT.

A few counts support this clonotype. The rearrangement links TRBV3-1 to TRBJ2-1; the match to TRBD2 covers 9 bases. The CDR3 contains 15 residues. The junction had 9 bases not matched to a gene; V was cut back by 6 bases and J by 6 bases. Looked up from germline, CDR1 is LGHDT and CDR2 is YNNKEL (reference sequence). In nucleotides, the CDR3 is TGTGCCAGCAGAGACCTTAGCGGGAGTGTCAATGAGCAGTTCTTC. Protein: CASRDLSGSVNEQFF.

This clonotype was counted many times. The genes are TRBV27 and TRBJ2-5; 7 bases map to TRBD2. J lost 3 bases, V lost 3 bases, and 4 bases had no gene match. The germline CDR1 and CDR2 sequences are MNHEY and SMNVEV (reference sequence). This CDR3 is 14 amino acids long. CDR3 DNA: TGTGCCAGCAGTTTTTCGGCGGGGGAAGAGACCCAGTACTTC. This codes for CASSFSAGEETQYF.

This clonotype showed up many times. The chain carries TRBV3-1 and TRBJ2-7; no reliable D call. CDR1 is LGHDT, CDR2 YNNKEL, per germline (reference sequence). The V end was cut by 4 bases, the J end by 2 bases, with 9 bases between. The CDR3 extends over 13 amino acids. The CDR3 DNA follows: TGTGCCAGCAGCCCGGCAAGGCCCTACGAGCAGTACTTC. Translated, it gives CASSPARPYEQYF.

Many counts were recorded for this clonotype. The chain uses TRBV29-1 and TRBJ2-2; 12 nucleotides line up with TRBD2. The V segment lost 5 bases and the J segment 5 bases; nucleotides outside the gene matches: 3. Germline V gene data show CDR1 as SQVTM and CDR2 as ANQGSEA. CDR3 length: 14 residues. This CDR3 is CSVRLAGETGELFF. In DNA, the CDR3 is TGCAGCGTTAGACTAGCGGGAGAAACCGGGGAGCTGTTTTTT.

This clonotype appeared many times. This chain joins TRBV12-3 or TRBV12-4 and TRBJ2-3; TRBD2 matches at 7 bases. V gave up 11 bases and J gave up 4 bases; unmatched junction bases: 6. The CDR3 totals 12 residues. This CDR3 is CAAGEVADTQYF. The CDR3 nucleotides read TGTGCCGCGGGAGAGGTCGCAGATACGCAGTATTTT.

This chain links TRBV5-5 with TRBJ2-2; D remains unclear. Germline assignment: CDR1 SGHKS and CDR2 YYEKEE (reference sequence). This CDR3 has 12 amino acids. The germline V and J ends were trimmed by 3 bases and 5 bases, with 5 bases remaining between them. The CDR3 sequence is CASSSFTGELFF. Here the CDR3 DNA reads TGTGCCAGCAGCTCCTTTACCGGGGAGCTGTTTTTT.

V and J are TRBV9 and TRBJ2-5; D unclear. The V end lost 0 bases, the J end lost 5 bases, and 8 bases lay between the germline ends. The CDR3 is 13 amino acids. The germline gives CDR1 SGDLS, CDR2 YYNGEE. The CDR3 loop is CASSVGLHETQYF. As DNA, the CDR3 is TGTGCCAGCAGCGTAGGCTTGCACGAGACCCAGTACTTC.

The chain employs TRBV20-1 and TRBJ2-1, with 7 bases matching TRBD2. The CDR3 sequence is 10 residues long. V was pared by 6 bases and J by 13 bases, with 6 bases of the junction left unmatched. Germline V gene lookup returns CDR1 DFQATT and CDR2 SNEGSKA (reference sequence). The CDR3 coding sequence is TGCAGTGCCAATAGCGGGTCCCAGTTCTTC. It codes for CSANSGSQFF.

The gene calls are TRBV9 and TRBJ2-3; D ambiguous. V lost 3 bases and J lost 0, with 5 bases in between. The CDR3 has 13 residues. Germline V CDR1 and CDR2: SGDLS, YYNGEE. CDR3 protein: CASSETSTDTQYF. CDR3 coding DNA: TGTGCCAGCAGCGAAACTAGCACAGATACGCAGTATTTT. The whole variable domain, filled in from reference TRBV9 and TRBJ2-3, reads DSGVTQTPKHLITATGQRVTLRCSPRSGDLSVYWYQQSLDQGLQFLIQYYNGEERAKGNILERFSAQQFPDLHSELNLSSLELGDSALYFCASSETSTDTQYFGPGTRLTVL.

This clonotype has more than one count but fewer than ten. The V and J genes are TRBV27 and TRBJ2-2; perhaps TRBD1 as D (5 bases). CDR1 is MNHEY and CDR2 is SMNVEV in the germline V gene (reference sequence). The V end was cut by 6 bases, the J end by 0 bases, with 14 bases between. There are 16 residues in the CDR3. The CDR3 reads CASSTRQSSNTGELFF. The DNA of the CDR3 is TGTGCCAGCAGCACAAGACAGTCTTCGAACACCGGGGAGCTGTTTTTT.

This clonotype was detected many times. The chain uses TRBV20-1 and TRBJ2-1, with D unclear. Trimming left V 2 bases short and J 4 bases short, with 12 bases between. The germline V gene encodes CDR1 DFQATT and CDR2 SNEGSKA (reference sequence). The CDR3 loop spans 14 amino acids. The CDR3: CSARPRHLYNEQFF. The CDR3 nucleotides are TGCAGTGCTAGACCCAGACACCTTTACAATGAGCAGTTCTTC.

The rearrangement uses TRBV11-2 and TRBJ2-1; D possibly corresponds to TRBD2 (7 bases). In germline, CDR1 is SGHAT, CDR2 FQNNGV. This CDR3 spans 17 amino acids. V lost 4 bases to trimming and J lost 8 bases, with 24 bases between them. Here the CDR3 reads CASSYRGGGSRVYEQFF. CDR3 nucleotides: TGTGCCAGCAGCTATAGGGGGGGCGGGAGCCGGGTATATGAGCAGTTCTTC.

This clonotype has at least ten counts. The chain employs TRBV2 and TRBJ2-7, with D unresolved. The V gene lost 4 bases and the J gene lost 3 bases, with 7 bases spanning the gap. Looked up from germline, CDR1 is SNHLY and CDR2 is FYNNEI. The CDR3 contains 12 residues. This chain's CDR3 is CASSASDYEQYF. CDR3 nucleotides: TGTGCCAGCAGTGCATCGGACTACGAGCAGTACTTC.

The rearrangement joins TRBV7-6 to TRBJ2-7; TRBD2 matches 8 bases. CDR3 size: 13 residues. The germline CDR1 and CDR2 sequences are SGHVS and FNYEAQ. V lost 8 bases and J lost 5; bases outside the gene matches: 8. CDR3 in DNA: TGTGCCAGCGGGGGACTAGGCATCCACGAGCAGTACTTC. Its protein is CASGGLGIHEQYF. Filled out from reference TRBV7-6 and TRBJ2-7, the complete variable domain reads GAGVSQSPRYKVTKRGQDVALRCDPISGHVSLYWYRQALGQGPEFLTYFNYEAQQDKSGLPNDRFSAERPEGSISTLTIQRTEQRDSAMYRCASGGLGIHEQYFGPGTRLTVT.

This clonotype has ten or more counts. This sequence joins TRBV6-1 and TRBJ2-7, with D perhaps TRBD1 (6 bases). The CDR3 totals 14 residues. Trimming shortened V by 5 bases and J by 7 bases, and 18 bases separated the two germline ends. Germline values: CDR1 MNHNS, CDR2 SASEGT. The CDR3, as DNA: TGTGCCAGCAGTTCGGACAGTGGGATGGGAGAGCAGTACTTC. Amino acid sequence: CASSSDSGMGEQYF.

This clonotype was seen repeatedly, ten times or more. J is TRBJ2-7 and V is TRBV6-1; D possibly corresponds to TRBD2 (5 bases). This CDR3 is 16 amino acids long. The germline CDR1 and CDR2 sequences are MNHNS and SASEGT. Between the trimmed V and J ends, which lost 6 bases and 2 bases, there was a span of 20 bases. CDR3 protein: CASSPGVGARTYEQYF. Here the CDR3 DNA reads TGTGCCAGCAGCCCCGGGGTGGGCGCACGTACCTACGAGCAGTACTTC.

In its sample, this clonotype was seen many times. CDR3 bases: TGTGCCAGCAGTTCCCCGACAGGGGGACGGGGGACCCAGTACTTC. Protein product: CASSSPTGGRGTQYF. This chain connects TRBV28 to TRBJ2-5, with 9 bases that match TRBD1. Germline values: CDR1 MDHEN, CDR2 SYDVKM. Unmatched junction bases numbered 10, after V lost 4 bases and J lost 7 bases. CDR3 length: 15 amino acids.